The table lists the clone carrying this TCR beta chain with a few counts. Its specificity is not known. From germline, CDR1 is DFQATT and CDR2 SNEGSKA (reference sequence). The germline V and J ends were trimmed by 0 bases and 1 base, with 13 bases remaining between them. The length of the CDR3 is 15 residues. Quantitative 5'-RACE with molecular barcodes generated TCR beta libraries. One entry per CDR3 protein, called by TCRdb with MiXCR from the 5' RACE reads. The sample carries more than 200,000 distinct CDR3 sequences, around 25% recorded once. The data stem from a study of CD8 T cells in ankylosing spondylitis. Study outcomes and limitations: Seemingly distinctive of ankylosing spondylitis blood was a TCR beta motif formed by eight highly homologous variants. There was reportedly significant enrichment of clones that were disease-linked in matched ankylosing spondylitis synovial fluid.

The sequenced sample consisted of blood, either unsorted or a sorted T cell fraction (not recorded which). The V gene is TRBV20-1, the J gene TRBJ2-7; D is perhaps TRBD1 (6 bases). This receptor was obtained from a male donor with ankylosing spondylitis or in good health (not recorded which). CDR3 DNA sequence: TGCAGTGCTAGAGATTCGCGACAGGAGTCCTACGAGCAGTACTTC. This gives the protein CSARDSRQESYEQYF.